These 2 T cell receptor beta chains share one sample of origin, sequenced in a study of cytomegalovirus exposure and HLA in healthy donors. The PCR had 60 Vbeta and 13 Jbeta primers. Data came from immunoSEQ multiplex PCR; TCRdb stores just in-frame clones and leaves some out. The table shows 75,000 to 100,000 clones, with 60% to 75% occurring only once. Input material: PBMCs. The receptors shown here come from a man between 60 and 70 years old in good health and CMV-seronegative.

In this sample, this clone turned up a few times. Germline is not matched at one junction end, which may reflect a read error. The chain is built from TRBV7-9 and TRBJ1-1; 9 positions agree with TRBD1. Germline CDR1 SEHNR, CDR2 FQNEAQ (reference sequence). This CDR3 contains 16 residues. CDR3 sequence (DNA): TGTTCCAGCAGCCTCACACCGGGACAGGGGAACACTGAAGCTTTCTTT. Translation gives CSSSLTPGQGNTEAFF.

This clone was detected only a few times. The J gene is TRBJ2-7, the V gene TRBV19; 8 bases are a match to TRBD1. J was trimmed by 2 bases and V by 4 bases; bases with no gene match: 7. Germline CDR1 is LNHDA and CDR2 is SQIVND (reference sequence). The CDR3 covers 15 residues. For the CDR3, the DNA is TGTGCCAGTAGTAGGGGACAGGAGAAAACCTACGAGCAGTACTTC. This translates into CASSRGQEKTYEQYF.